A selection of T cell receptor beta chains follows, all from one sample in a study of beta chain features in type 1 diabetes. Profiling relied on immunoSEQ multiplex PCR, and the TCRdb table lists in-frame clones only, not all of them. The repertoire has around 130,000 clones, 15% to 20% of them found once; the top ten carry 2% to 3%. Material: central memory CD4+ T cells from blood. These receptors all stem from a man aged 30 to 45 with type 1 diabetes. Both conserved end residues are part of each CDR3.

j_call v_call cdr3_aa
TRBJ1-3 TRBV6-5 CASSELGTVRNTIYF
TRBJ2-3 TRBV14 CASSQETPRGTDTQYF
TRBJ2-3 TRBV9 CASSVAQESTDTQYF
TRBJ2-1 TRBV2 CASSGVPGGVNEQFF
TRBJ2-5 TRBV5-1 CASSIQGRETQYF
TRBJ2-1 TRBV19 CASSIELRGEYNEQFF
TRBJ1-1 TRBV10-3 CAITRGLNTEAFF
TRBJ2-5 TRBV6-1 CASSGEETQYF
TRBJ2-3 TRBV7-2 CASSGQVVQYF
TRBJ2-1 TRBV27 CASSSIFPGQGNEQFF
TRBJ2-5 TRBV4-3 CASSPREGETQYF
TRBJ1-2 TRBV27 CASSLDLNGDGYTF
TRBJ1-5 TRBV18 CASSPDTQGLAQHF
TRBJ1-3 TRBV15 CATSREDRDGNTIYF